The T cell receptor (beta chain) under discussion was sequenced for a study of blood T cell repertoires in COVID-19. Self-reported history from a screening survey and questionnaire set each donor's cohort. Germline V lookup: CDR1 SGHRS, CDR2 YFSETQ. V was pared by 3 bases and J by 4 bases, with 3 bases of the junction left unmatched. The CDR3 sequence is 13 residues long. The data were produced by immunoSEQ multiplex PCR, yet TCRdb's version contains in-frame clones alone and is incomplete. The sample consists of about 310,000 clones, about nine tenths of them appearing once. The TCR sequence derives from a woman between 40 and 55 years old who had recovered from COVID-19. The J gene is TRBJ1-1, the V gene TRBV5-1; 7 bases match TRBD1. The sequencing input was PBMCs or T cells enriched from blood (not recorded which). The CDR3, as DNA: TGCGCCAGCAGCTGGGACAGATTCACTGAAGCTTTCTTT. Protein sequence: CASSWDRFTEAFF.